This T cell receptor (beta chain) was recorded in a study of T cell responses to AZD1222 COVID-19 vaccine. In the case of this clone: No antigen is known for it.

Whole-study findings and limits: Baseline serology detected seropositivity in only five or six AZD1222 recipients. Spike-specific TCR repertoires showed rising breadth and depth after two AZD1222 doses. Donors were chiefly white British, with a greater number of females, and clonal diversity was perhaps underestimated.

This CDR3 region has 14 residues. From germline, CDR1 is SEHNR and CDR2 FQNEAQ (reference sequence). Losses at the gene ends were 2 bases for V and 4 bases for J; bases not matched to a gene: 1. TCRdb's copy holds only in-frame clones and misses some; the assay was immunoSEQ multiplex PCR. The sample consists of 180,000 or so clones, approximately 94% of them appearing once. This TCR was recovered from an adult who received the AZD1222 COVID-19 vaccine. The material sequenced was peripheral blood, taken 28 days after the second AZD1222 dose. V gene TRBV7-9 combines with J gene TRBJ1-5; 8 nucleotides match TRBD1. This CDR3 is CASSLTGGNQPQHF. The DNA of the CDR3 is TGTGCCAGCAGCTTAACAGGGGGGAATCAGCCCCAGCATTTT. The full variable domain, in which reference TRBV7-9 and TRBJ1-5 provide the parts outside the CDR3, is DTGVSQNPRHKITKRGQNVTFRCDPISEHNRLYWYRQTLGQGPEFLTYFQNEAQLEKSRLLSDRFSAERPKGSFSTLEIQRTEQGDSAMYLCASSLTGGNQPQHFGDGTRLSIL.